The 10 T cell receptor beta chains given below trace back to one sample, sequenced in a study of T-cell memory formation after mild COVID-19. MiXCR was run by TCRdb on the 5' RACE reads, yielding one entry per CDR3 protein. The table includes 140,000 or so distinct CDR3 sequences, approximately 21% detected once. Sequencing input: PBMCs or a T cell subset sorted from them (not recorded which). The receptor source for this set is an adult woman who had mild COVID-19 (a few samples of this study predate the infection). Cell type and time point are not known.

CDR3 DNA: TGTGCCAGCAGTTCTAAGACTAGCGCAGCGAACACCGGGGAGCTGTTTTTT. It yields the protein CASSSKTSAANTGELFF. This sequence joins TRBV2 and TRBJ2-2; 8 bases are a match to TRBD2. Germline V lookup: CDR1 SNHLY, CDR2 FYNNEI. The length of the CDR3 is 17 residues. V dropped 5 bases and J dropped 0; count of bases not matched to a gene: 8.

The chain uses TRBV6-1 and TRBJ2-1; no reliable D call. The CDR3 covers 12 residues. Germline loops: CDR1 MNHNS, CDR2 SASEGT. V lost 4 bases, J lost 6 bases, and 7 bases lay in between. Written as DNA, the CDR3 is TGTGCCAGCAGTGGCGTTCCCAATGAGCAGTTCTTC. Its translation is CASSGVPNEQFF.

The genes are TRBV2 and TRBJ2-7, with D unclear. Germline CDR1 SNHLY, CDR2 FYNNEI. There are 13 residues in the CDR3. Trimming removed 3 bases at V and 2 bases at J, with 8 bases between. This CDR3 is CASSEGITYEQYF. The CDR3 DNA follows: TGTGCCAGCAGTGAGGGCATAACCTACGAGCAGTACTTC.

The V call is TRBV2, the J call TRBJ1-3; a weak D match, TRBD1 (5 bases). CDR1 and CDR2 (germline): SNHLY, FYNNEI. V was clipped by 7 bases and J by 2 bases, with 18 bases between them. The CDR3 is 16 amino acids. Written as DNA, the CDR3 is TGTGCCAGCACGCCGAGGAGGGGAACTACTGGAAACACCATATATTTT. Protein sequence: CASTPRRGTTGNTIYF.

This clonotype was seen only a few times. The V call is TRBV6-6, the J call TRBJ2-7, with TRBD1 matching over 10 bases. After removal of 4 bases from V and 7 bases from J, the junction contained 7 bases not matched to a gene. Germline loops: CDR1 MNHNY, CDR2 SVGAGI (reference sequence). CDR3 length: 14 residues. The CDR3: CASSSGTGVREQYF. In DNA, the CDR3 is TGTGCCAGCAGTTCCGGGACAGGGGTACGGGAGCAGTACTTC.

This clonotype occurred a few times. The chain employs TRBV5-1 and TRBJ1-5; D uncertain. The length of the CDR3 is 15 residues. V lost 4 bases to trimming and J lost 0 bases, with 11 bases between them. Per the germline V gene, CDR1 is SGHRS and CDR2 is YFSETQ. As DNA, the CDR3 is TGCGCCAGCAGCCTATCCGGTAATAGCAATCAGCCCCAGCATTTT. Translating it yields CASSLSGNSNQPQHF.

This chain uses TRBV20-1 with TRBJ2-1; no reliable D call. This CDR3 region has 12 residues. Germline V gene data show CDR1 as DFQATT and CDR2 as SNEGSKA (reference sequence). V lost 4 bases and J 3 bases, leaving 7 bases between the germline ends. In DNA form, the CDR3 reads TGCAGTGCTACTAGGGTCTACAATGAGCAGTTCTTC. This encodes CSATRVYNEQFF.

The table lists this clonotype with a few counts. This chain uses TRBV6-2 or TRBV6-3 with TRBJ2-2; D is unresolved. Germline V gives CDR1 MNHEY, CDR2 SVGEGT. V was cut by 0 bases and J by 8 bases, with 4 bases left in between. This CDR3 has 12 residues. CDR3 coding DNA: TGTGCCAGCAGTTACTCAACGGGGGAGCTGTTTTTT. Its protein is CASSYSTGELFF.

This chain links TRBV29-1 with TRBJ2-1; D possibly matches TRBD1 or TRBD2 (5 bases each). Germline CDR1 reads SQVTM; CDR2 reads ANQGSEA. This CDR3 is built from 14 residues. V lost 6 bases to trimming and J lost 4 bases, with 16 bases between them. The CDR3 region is CSVTDDEGYNEQFF. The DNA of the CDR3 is TGCAGCGTGACAGACGATGAGGGTTACAATGAGCAGTTCTTC.

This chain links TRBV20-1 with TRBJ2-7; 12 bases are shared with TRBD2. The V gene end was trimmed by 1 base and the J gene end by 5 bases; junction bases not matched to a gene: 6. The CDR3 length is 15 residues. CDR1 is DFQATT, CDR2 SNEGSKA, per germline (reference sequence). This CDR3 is CSARAPGTSGHEQYF. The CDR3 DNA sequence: TGCAGTGCTAGAGCTCCCGGGACTAGCGGGCACGAGCAGTACTTC.